This TCR beta chain was sequenced for a study of identical twins. Study-level points and caveats: Possibly, invariant MAIT and iNKT cells partly confounded zero-insertion analyses. Out-of-frame alpha sequences shared by twins showed excess low generation probability.

This clonotype was seen repeatedly, ten times or more. The target antigen is unknown. The CDR3 runs to 14 residues. After removal of 4 bases from V and 3 bases from J, the junction contained 2 bases not matched to a gene. MiXCR, applied by TCRdb to the 5' RACE reads, yields one record per CDR3 protein. The sample shows approximately 230,000 distinct CDR3 sequences, 6.5% of them seen only once. The sample was also reused in another study, on T cells expressing NK-cell markers. That report notes: The CD3+CD56-NKG2C+ fraction of several donors was also led by these clonotypes.

The sample was CD8+ T cells sorted from blood. The receptor comes from a woman younger than 35 in good health. The chain carries TRBV12-3 or TRBV12-4 and TRBJ2-1; 8 nucleotides match TRBD2. CDR3 sequence reads: CASSSLAGYNEQFF. CDR3 coding DNA: TGTGCCAGCAGTTCCCTAGCGGGCTACAATGAGCAGTTCTTC.